Detailed here is one TCR beta chain. Germline V gene data show CDR1 as SGHTS and CDR2 as YDEGEE. The CDR3 sequence is 15 residues long. V was pared by 3 bases and J by 3 bases, with 5 bases of the junction left unmatched. Patients from Seattle were sampled longitudinally, starting during active infection. The entry originates in a study of blood T cell repertoires in COVID-19. Study in general: Samples taken during acute and convalescent COVID-19 were collected in the United States, Italy and Spain. From T cells, B-cell-depleted T cells, or PBMCs came the material, which was cDNA or gDNA.

In the source study's methods: Reference gene primer amplification gave estimated nucleated cell counts. The method was immunoSEQ multiplex PCR; TCRdb's version includes in-frame clones alone and lacks a portion of them. The V and J calls and clone size come from that table; D and trimming were worked out from the DNA. The repertoire holds fewer than 300,000 clones, roughly four fifths seen once, with about a sixth in the top ten. The gene calls are TRBV5-8 and TRBJ2-1; TRBD1 aligns across 8 bases. Sequencing was carried out using peripheral blood. This TCR derives from a person aged 65-85 years with COVID-19, enrolled during active disease. CDR3 region: CASSWGQAVYNEQFF. Written as DNA, the CDR3 is TGTGCCAGCAGCTGGGGACAGGCCGTCTACAATGAGCAGTTCTTC.